The sequence of this T cell receptor beta chain was determined in a study of cytomegalovirus exposure and HLA in healthy donors. Amplification used 60 Vbeta primers and 13 Jbeta primers. This table comes from immunoSEQ multiplex PCR, and its TCRdb copy is limited to in-frame clones, with some not included. The data contain 120,000 to 150,000 clones, almost 85% of them seen just once; the ten biggest clones take up 4.5% to 6%. Study-level results: According to a later analysis, donors in an Asian-associated ancestry cluster reportedly had fewer N-insertions than the roughly 670-donor mean.

This CDR3 has 13 residues. The ends lost 7 bases at V and 6 bases at J; junction bases unmatched: 4. Looked up from germline, CDR1 is MNHNS and CDR2 is SASEGT. This clone has just one count. Antigen unknown. The sequencing sample was made of PBMCs. The chain employs TRBV6-1 and TRBJ2-2; 8 bases align to TRBD1. The receptor comes from a man aged 30 to 45 in good health and CMV-seropositive. The CDR3 DNA sequence: TGTGCCAGCATAGACAGGGGTGCCGGGGAGCTGTTTTTT. It is translated as CASIDRGAGELFF.